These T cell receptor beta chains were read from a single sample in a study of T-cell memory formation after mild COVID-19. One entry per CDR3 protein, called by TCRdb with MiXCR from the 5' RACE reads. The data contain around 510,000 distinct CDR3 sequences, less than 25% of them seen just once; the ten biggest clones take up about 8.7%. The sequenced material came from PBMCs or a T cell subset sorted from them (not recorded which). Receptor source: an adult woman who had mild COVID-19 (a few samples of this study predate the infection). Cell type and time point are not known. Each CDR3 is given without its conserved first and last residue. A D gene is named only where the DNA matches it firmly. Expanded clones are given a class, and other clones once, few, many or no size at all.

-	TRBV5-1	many	ASSPSVGTGELF
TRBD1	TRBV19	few	ASTKNAGTASNTIY
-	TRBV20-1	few	SVLQTGVGDTQY
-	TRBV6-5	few	ASSSLRELF
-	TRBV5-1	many	ASSFPGNYGYT
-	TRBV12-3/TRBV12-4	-	ASIDYNNEQF
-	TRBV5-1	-	ASSVRQAALDTQY
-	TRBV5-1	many	ASSLGSDTQY
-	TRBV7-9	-	ASSLAFRAYGYT
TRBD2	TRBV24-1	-	ATSDRTLGGTSVNQYYNEQF
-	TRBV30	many	AWSARYEQY
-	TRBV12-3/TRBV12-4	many	ASSSSAGGVETQY
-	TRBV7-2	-	ASSLDSSPYNEQF
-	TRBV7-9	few	ASSPGVHNEQF
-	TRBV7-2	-	ASSFVGRRDTQY
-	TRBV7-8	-	ASSLRPRLGQGGTETQY
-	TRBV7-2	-	ASSPDYQGEKLF
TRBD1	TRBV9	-	ASSAYLGTGMETQY
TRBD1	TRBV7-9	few	ASSLAGQRAGYT
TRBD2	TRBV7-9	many	ASSSGLAGYEQY
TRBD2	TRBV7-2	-	ASSFGLAGRLHEQF
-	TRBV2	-	ASSEAGTLY
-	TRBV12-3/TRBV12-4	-	ASSSGHYKNTGELF
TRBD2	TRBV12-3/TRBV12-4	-	ASSFDSGSFYEQY
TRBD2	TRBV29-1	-	SVDLGGGTDTQY
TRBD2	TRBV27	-	ASSPGPGLDRTDTQY
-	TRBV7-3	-	ASSKGAKRSTDTQY